Following are 30 T cell receptor beta chains from one sample sequenced in a study of shared clonotypes between healthy human individuals. This table comes from immunoSEQ multiplex PCR, and its TCRdb copy is limited to in-frame clones, with some not included. Of around 720,000 clones listed, about 80% are singletons. Specimen: memory CD4+ T cells sorted from blood. Stated subset: CD45RA-negative fraction. The source is a woman aged 25 to 39 in good health.

The V and J genes are TRBV11-2 and TRBJ1-1; TRBD1 agrees at 9 bases. The ends lost 5 bases at V and 7 bases at J; junction bases unmatched: 8. Per the germline V gene, CDR1 is SGHAT and CDR2 is FQNNGV. CDR3 length: 14 residues. CDR3 in DNA: TGTGCCAGCAGCGCGGGACAGGGTGACGGTGAAGCTTTCTTT. Its protein is CASSAGQGDGEAFF.

As to this clone: This sample includes further DNA sequences coding for the same CDR3. The chain uses TRBV5-6 and TRBJ1-2, with TRBD1 matching 9 bases. This CDR3 has 13 residues. Germline assignment: CDR1 SGHDT and CDR2 YYEEEE. V lost 0 bases and J lost 7; bases outside the gene matches: 1. CDR3 DNA: TGTGCCAGCAGCTTGGACAGGGGGCTTGGCTACACCTTC. Translated: CASSLDRGLGYTF.

The genes are TRBV18 and TRBJ1-2, with 7 bases identical to TRBD1. V lost 2 bases and J lost 6; bases outside the gene matches: 3. The CDR3 is made up of 13 amino acids. Germline V gene data show CDR1 as KGHSH and CDR2 as LQKENI. This CDR3 reads CASSPRTGDGYTF. The CDR3 DNA is TGTGCCAGCTCACCAAGGACAGGAGATGGCTACACCTTC.

The sample holds a few counts of this clone. The V call is TRBV7-2, the J call TRBJ2-7; the match to TRBD2 covers 9 bases. V dropped 5 bases and J dropped 0; count of bases not matched to a gene: 8. Per the germline V gene, CDR1 is SGHTA and CDR2 is FQGNSA. CDR3 size: 16 residues. CDR3 in DNA: TGTGCCAGCAGCCGAGATAGCGGGAGTAGCTCCTACGAGCAGTACTTC. Translated, it gives CASSRDSGSSSYEQYF.

Of note for this clone: The same CDR3 can be traced to other DNA sequences in this sample. The chain recombines TRBV10-3 with TRBJ2-7, with D unclear. CDR3 length: 11 residues. Trimming shortened V by 5 bases and J by 2 bases, and 4 bases separated the two germline ends. Germline V gene lookup returns CDR1 ENHRY and CDR2 SYGVKD. CDR3 in DNA: TGTGCCATCAGTAGCACCTACGAGCAGTACTTC. Translated: CAISSTYEQYF.

The rearrangement links TRBV5-4 to TRBJ2-7, with TRBD2 as a possible D gene (5 bases). V was clipped by 0 bases and J by 5 bases, with 18 bases between them. Per germline, CDR1 SGHNT and CDR2 YYREEE (reference sequence). CDR3 size: 16 residues. The DNA for the CDR3 is TGTGCCAGCAGCTTGGGTCTCCGGGCGGGTTCCGACGAGCAGTACTTC. This codes for CASSLGLRAGSDEQYF. The whole variable domain, filled in from reference TRBV5-4 and TRBJ2-7, reads ETGVTQSPTHLIKTRGQQVTLRCSSQSGHNTVSWYQQALGQGPQFIFQYYREEENGRGNFPPRFSGLQFPNYSSELNVNALELDDSALYLCASSLGLRAGSDEQYFGPGTRLTVT.

The sample holds one count of this clone. The CDR3 bases are TGTGCCAGTAGTATAGATCAGAGGGCTGGAAACGAGCAGTACTTC. Amino acids: CASSIDQRAGNEQYF. The chain recombines TRBV19 with TRBJ2-7; tentative D call: TRBD2 (5 bases). The germline gives CDR1 LNHDA, CDR2 SQIVND (reference sequence). This CDR3 spans 15 amino acids. V lost 0 bases and J lost 5, with 14 bases in between.

The rearrangement links TRBV4-1 to TRBJ2-4; possible D gene TRBD1, 6 bases. Trimming removed 2 bases from V and 7 bases from J, with 15 bases in between. There are 15 residues in the CDR3. Germline CDR1 is MGHRA and CDR2 is YSYEKL. CDR3 coding DNA: TGCGCCAGCAGCCAACCAGAACAGGGTTGGAACATTCAGTACTTC. Protein sequence: CASSQPEQGWNIQYF.

V gene TRBV11-2 combines with J gene TRBJ2-7; 10 bases line up with TRBD2. The length of the CDR3 is 16 residues. Germline V gene data show CDR1 as SGHAT and CDR2 as FQNNGV. V shed 2 bases, J shed 5 bases, and the junction held 9 bases outside the gene matches. The CDR3 reads CASSLKLAGWSNEQYF. Written as DNA, the CDR3 is TGTGCCAGCAGCTTAAAACTAGCGGGATGGTCAAACGAGCAGTACTTC.

The V and J genes are TRBV28 and TRBJ1-5; D gene uncertain. Germline CDR1 is MDHEN and CDR2 is SYDVKM. V was shortened by 6 bases and J by 7 bases, with 10 bases between the two germline ends. The CDR3 sequence is 12 residues long. CDR3 amino acids: CASSPPRQPQHF. CDR3 bases: TGTGCCAGCAGCCCACCCCGGCAGCCCCAGCATTTT. The full variable domain, rest sourced from reference TRBV28 and TRBJ1-5, is DVKVTQSSRYLVKRTGEKVFLECVQDMDHENMFWYRQDPGLGLRLIYFSYDVKMKEKGDIPEGYSVSREKKERFSLILESASTNQTSMYLCASSPPRQPQHFGDGTRLSIL.

The V gene is TRBV28, the J gene TRBJ2-7; unclear D gene. This CDR3 has 13 residues. The ends were cut back, 2 bases at V and 4 bases at J, with 9 bases in the middle. The germline V gene encodes CDR1 MDHEN and CDR2 SYDVKM. CDR3 residues: CASSLGVWYEQYF. CDR3 DNA sequence: TGTGCCAGCAGTTTAGGGGTTTGGTACGAGCAGTACTTC.

The chain links TRBV19 to TRBJ1-5; possibly TRBD1 for D (5 bases). Trimming left V 5 bases short and J 6 bases short, with 14 bases between. This CDR3 is 14 amino acids long. The germline V gene encodes CDR1 LNHDA and CDR2 SQIVND (reference sequence). This CDR3 is CASSGGAGGQPQHF. The CDR3 DNA reads TGTGCCAGTAGTGGAGGGGCCGGGGGTCAGCCCCAGCATTTT.

V and J are TRBV9 and TRBJ2-2, with D perhaps assigned TRBD1 or TRBD2 (5 bases each). Trimming took off 5 bases at V and 2 bases at J, with 19 bases between the two ends. The CDR3 runs to 17 residues. Germline V gene sequence: CDR1 SGDLS, CDR2 YYNGEE. Here the CDR3 DNA reads TGTGCCAGCAGTCTTAAGCCCGGGACGGCCAACACCGGGGAGCTGTTTTTT. Translation gives CASSLKPGTANTGELFF.

The chain has TRBV2 and TRBJ1-1; no reliable D call. This CDR3 is built from 12 residues. Germline CDR1 SNHLY, CDR2 FYNNEI. V shed 4 bases and J shed 1 base, with 4 bases lying between them. The CDR3 DNA reads TGTGCCAGCAGTGTAGGGAACACTGAAGCTTTCTTT. This sequence encodes CASSVGNTEAFF.

The rearrangement uses TRBV7-9 and TRBJ2-1, with 11 bases that match TRBD2. V was pared by 5 bases and J by 6 bases, with 6 bases of the junction left unmatched. The CDR3 runs 15 residues. CDR1 and CDR2 from the germline V gene are SEHNR and FQNEAQ (reference sequence). The CDR3 nucleotides read TGTGCCAGCAGCCTGACCGGGACTAGCGGCAATGAGCAGTTCTTC. This gives the protein CASSLTGTSGNEQFF. Complete variable domain (other parts from reference TRBV7-9 and TRBJ2-1): DTGVSQNPRHKITKRGQNVTFRCDPISEHNRLYWYRQTLGQGPEFLTYFQNEAQLEKSRLLSDRFSAERPKGSFSTLEIQRTEQGDSAMYLCASSLTGTSGNEQFFGPGTRLTVL.

Here the CDR3 DNA reads TGTGCCAGCAGCCCCGGGACTGCCATCTCCTACGAGCAGTACTTC. It is translated as CASSPGTAISYEQYF. V usage is TRBV11-2 and J usage is TRBJ2-7; TRBD2 is a possible D gene (6 bases). Germline values: CDR1 SGHAT, CDR2 FQNNGV. This CDR3 has 15 amino acids. Trimming took off 5 bases at V and 0 bases at J, with 14 bases between the two ends. Full variable domain (rest looked up from reference TRBV11-2 and TRBJ2-7): EAGVAQSPRYKIIEKRQSVAFWCNPISGHATLYWYQQILGQGPKLLIQFQNNGVVDDSQLPKDRFSAERLKGVDSTLKIQPAKLEDSAVYLCASSPGTAISYEQYFGPGTRLTVT.

This clone was seen repeatedly, ten times or more. This sample includes further DNA sequences coding for the same CDR3. This rearrangement joins TRBV30 to TRBJ1-3; D call uncertain. Trimming cost V 1 base and J 2 bases, with 0 bases left between them. Germline loops: CDR1 GTSNPN, CDR2 SVGIG (reference sequence). The CDR3 sequence is 11 residues long. The CDR3 DNA reads TGTGCCTGGAGTGCTGGAAACACCATATATTTT. It translates to CAWSAGNTIYF.

This chain uses TRBV5-1 with TRBJ2-3, with D possibly matching TRBD1 (6 bases). CDR1 is SGHRS, CDR2 YFSETQ, per germline. Trimming shortened V by 5 bases and J by 0 bases, and 7 bases separated the two germline ends. The CDR3 has 13 residues. CDR3 protein: CASRDRSTDTQYF. For the CDR3, the DNA is TGCGCCAGCAGAGACAGGAGCACAGATACGCAGTATTTT.

The gene calls are TRBV29-1 and TRBJ2-7; D is unresolved. The germline V gene encodes CDR1 SQVTM and CDR2 ANQGSEA. The length of the CDR3 is 13 residues. V shed 1 base and J shed 3 bases, with 10 bases lying between them. CDR3 DNA: TGCAGCGTTGAAGGGGCCACAAGCTACGAGCAGTACTTC. It specifies CSVEGATSYEQYF.

The chain is built from TRBV2 and TRBJ1-5; D might be TRBD1 (5 bases). Germline-derived CDR1 and CDR2 are SNHLY and FYNNEI. Trimming pared 6 bases from V and 1 base from J, leaving 13 bases between. CDR3 length: 15 amino acids. In DNA form, the CDR3 reads TGTGCCAGCAGAGGGGATTTTTTGAGCAATCAGCCCCAGCATTTT. Translation gives CASRGDFLSNQPQHF. The full variable domain, completed using reference TRBV2 and TRBJ1-5, is EPEVTQTPSHQVTQMGQEVILRCVPISNHLYFYWYRQILGQKVEFLVSFYNNEISEKSEIFDDQFSVERPDGSNFTLKIRSTKLEDSAMYFCASRGDFLSNQPQHFGDGTRLSIL.

This clone appeared a single time. The CDR3 coding sequence is TGTGCCAGCAGTGAATACTCCTTACCAAATGAAAAACTGTTTTTT. Its protein is CASSEYSLPNEKLFF. The chain couples TRBV25-1 to TRBJ1-4; D not resolved. Germline CDR1 reads MGHDK; CDR2 reads SYGVNS. Trimming stripped 0 bases from V and 5 bases from J, with 10 bases between. This CDR3 has 15 residues. The variable domain in full, completed from reference TRBV25-1 and TRBJ1-4, reads EADIYQTPRYLVIGTGKKITLECSQTMGHDKMYWYQQDPGMELHLIHYSYGVNSTEKGDLSSESTVSRIRTEHFPLTLESARPSHTSQYLCASSEYSLPNEKLFFGSGTQLSVL.

This rearrangement joins TRBV18 to TRBJ2-7, with a possible D match to TRBD2 (5 bases). The germline gives CDR1 KGHSH, CDR2 LQKENI. The CDR3 extends over 15 amino acids. V was clipped by 1 base and J by 0 bases, with 10 bases between them. CDR3 in amino acids: CASSPQDLPSYEQYF. CDR3 nucleotides: TGTGCCAGCTCACCACAGGACTTACCCTCCTACGAGCAGTACTTC.

The CDR3 region has the DNA TGTGCCAGTACTGGAGGGTATGAAAAACTGTTTTTT. Amino acids: CASTGGYEKLFF. The V call is TRBV2, the J call TRBJ1-4; D not resolved. CDR3 length equals 12 residues. Germline V gives CDR1 SNHLY, CDR2 FYNNEI. The V end lost 9 bases, the J end lost 6 bases, and 11 bases lay between the germline ends.

This chain connects TRBV2 to TRBJ2-1; TRBD2 aligns across 8 bases. The ends lost 6 bases at V and 7 bases at J; junction bases unmatched: 2. This CDR3 contains 12 residues. CDR1 SNHLY and CDR2 FYNNEI come from the germline V gene. The CDR3 coding sequence is TGTGCCAGCAGAGGCGGGGGGAATGAGCAGTTCTTC. Translating gives CASRGGGNEQFF.

As regards this clone: This sequence may be a read error, since a much larger clone differs from it by one base. The rearrangement uses TRBV25-1 and TRBJ2-7; 7 positions agree with TRBD2. With V trimmed by 6 bases and J by 0 bases, 5 bases remained unmatched. CDR3 length: 14 amino acids. CDR1 and CDR2 from the germline V gene are MGHDK and SYGVNS. The CDR3, as DNA: TGTGCCAGCAGCCCACAGCGGGACTCCTACGAGCAGTACTTC. This gives the protein CASSPQRDSYEQYF.

The chain links TRBV5-6 to TRBJ2-3, with 8 bases that match TRBD2. The CDR3 contains 16 residues. V dropped 4 bases and J dropped 6; count of bases not matched to a gene: 13. Germline CDR1 and CDR2: SGHDT and YYEEEE. The CDR3, as DNA: TGTGCCAGCAGCCCAACCGGGACTAGGGACCATGATACGCAGTATTTT. Encoded protein: CASSPTGTRDHDTQYF.

V gene TRBV5-6 combines with J gene TRBJ1-3; D is undetermined. Trimming shortened V by 0 bases and J by 4 bases, and 5 bases separated the two germline ends. The germline V gene encodes CDR1 SGHDT and CDR2 YYEEEE. This CDR3 is 13 amino acids long. The CDR3 nucleotides are TGTGCCAGCAGCTTGGTAGGCGGAAACACCATATATTTT. Protein: CASSLVGGNTIYF.

This sequence joins TRBV9 and TRBJ2-3; 8 bases align to TRBD2. V dropped 5 bases and J dropped 1; count of bases not matched to a gene: 9. CDR1 is SGDLS and CDR2 is YYNGEE in the germline V gene. CDR3 length equals 16 residues. The CDR3 sequence is CASSETLAAGTDTQYF. The CDR3 DNA follows: TGTGCCAGCAGTGAAACACTAGCGGCGGGCACAGATACGCAGTATTTT.

The chain couples TRBV23-1 to TRBJ2-1, with D perhaps matching TRBD1 or TRBD2 (5 bases each). TRBV23-1 belongs to the ORF category, with a function that is uncertain. The CDR3 loop spans 17 amino acids. The V end was cut by 0 bases, the J end by 7 bases, with 19 bases between. Here the CDR3 reads CASSQSFGTPPRNEQFF. Written as DNA, the CDR3 is TGCGCCAGCAGTCAATCGTTCGGGACGCCCCCAAGGAATGAGCAGTTCTTC.

In this sample, this clone turned up a few times. The rearrangement links TRBV11-2 to TRBJ1-1; no clear D gene. This CDR3 has 14 residues. V shed 1 base and J shed 0 bases, with 6 bases lying between them. Germline values: CDR1 SGHAT, CDR2 FQNNGV. CDR3 region: CASSLAALNTEAFF. The CDR3 DNA follows: TGTGCCAGCAGCTTAGCGGCTCTGAACACTGAAGCTTTCTTT.